This T cell receptor (beta chain) was identified in a study of memory CD4+ T cells and cytomegalovirus serostatus. For the study at large: This sample comes from healthy Belgian adults, fewer than ten CMV seropositive, about 23 seronegative. General study results and limits: About 40% of the roughly 150 known CMV-associated TCRbeta sequences appeared in CD4+ memory. Suggested: most of the CMV-linked TCR signature lies in CD4+ memory cells.

This clone was counted only a few times. Its antigen is undetermined. Germline CDR1 is SQVTM and CDR2 is ANQGSEA. Trimming left V 4 bases short and J 2 bases short, with 12 bases between. The CDR3 runs 13 residues. The sort gate was single viable CD3+CD4+CD8-CD45RO+ cells for memory CD4+ T cells. As processed by the authors: After removing out-of-frame reads, approximately 2 million distinct TCRbeta sequences remained. Clones were read by immunoSEQ multiplex PCR, and TCRdb kept only the in-frame ones, dropping some. V, J and clone size reflect that table, while D and trimming were determined from the DNA. Among around 60,000 clones listed, 82% were seen once.

Material for sequencing was memory CD4+ T cells from blood. The rearrangement uses TRBV29-1 and TRBJ2-7, with a possible D match to TRBD2 (5 bases). The source of this sequence is an adult in good health and CMV-seronegative. The CDR3 reads CSVAPTGTYEQYF. DNA for the CDR3: TGCAGCGTTGCCCCGACGGGAACCTACGAGCAGTACTTC.